Following are 10 T cell receptor beta chains from one sample sequenced in a study of blood T cell repertoires in COVID-19. TCRdb's table, derived via immunoSEQ multiplex PCR, lists solely in-frame clones and lacks some. Among fewer than 200,000 clones listed, 82% were seen once. What was sequenced was PBMCs or T cells enriched from blood (not recorded which). Every receptor here comes from an older woman with acute COVID-19.

J is TRBJ2-7 and V is TRBV19, with TRBD2 matching over 10 bases. CDR1 and CDR2 (germline): LNHDA, SQIVND (reference sequence). V lost 6 bases, J lost 3 bases, and 11 bases stayed unmatched. The length of the CDR3 is 16 residues. The CDR3 region is CASSMGGLAAYYEQYF. Here the CDR3 DNA reads TGTGCCAGTAGCATGGGTGGACTAGCGGCCTACTACGAGCAGTACTTC.

Here the CDR3 DNA reads TGTGCCAGCAGCCACCGGGGTGAGCAGTTCTTC. It translates to CASSHRGEQFF. The rearrangement joins TRBV7-6 to TRBJ2-1; D is possibly TRBD2 (5 bases). CDR1 and CDR2 (germline): SGHVS, FNYEAQ. The CDR3 consists of 11 residues. Trimming stripped 5 bases from V and 9 bases from J, with 8 bases between.

The gene calls are TRBV5-1 and TRBJ2-2, with a weak D call TRBD2 (5 bases). Germline-derived CDR1 and CDR2 are SGHRS and YFSETQ. With 2 bases removed from V and 0 bases from J, the gap between germline ends came to 8 bases. CDR3 length: 15 amino acids. The CDR3 DNA reads as TGCGCCAGCAGCTTTGGGAGAACGAACACCGGGGAGCTGTTTTTT. The encoded protein is CASSFGRTNTGELFF.

The rearrangement links TRBV19 to TRBJ2-5, with TRBD2 matching over 13 bases. With V trimmed by 5 bases and J by 4 bases, 7 bases remained unmatched. CDR3 length: 16 residues. Germline V gene sequence: CDR1 LNHDA, CDR2 SQIVND (reference sequence). This chain's CDR3 is CASSPGLAGVIETQYF. As DNA, the CDR3 is TGTGCCAGTAGTCCAGGACTAGCGGGAGTTATAGAGACCCAGTACTTC.

J is TRBJ1-4 and V is TRBV3-1 (or the pseudogene TRBV3-2), with a tentative D call TRBD1 (5 bases). Germline V lookup: CDR1 LGHDT, CDR2 YNNKEL (reference sequence). The CDR3 runs 15 residues. V lost 4 bases, J lost 8 bases, and 17 bases lay in between. DNA of the CDR3: TGTGCCAGCAGCCCCAGTGGGGCAGGGAACGAAAAACTGTTTTTT. Its translation is CASSPSGAGNEKLFF.

The CDR3 sequence is CASQGLSNTEAFF. The CDR3 nucleotides are TGCGCCAGTCAGGGGTTATCGAACACTGAAGCTTTCTTT. The J gene is TRBJ1-1, the V gene TRBV10-1; D perhaps matches TRBD1 (6 bases). The germline CDR1 and CDR2 sequences are WNHNN and SYGVQD (reference sequence). Trimming removed 9 bases at V and 1 base at J, with 12 bases between. This CDR3 has 13 residues.

This chain connects TRBV5-4 to TRBJ2-3; D is possibly TRBD2 (6 bases). Trimming pared 3 bases from V and 2 bases from J, leaving 10 bases between. The CDR3 is 14 amino acids. Germline lookup yields CDR1 SGHNT and CDR2 YYREEE (reference sequence). The CDR3, as DNA: TGTGCCAGCAGCTCCGGGACTTTCACAGATACGCAGTATTTT. Translated, it gives CASSSGTFTDTQYF.

The V call is TRBV28, the J call TRBJ1-3, with D uncertain. The CDR3 loop spans 14 amino acids. V was clipped by 5 bases and J by 2 bases, with 10 bases between them. The germline gives CDR1 MDHEN, CDR2 SYDVKM. The CDR3 nucleotides are TGTGCCAGCAGTCTACGGGAAGCTGGAAACACCATATATTTT. This translates into CASSLREAGNTIYF.

A few counts support this clone. The rearrangement links TRBV7-9 to TRBJ2-1; D might be TRBD1 (6 bases). Per the germline V gene, CDR1 is SEHNR and CDR2 is FQNEAQ (reference sequence). The CDR3 spans 16 residues. Trimming removed 8 bases at V and 4 bases at J, with 21 bases between. The CDR3 spells CASEEGQGRSYNEQFF. CDR3 nucleotides: TGTGCCAGCGAAGAGGGCCAGGGGCGATCATACAATGAGCAGTTCTTC.

This clone was picked up one time. The CDR3 region has the DNA TGTGCCAGCTCACCCGGGCGGGGGAAGAACACTGAAGCTTTCTTT. Translated: CASSPGRGKNTEAFF. J is TRBJ1-1 and V is TRBV18, with D possibly TRBD1 on 5 matching bases. The V gene lost 3 bases and the J gene lost 1 base, with 12 bases spanning the gap. Germline CDR1 and CDR2: KGHSH and LQKENI. This CDR3 has 15 amino acids. The whole variable domain, filled in from reference TRBV18 and TRBJ1-1, reads NAGVMQNPRHLVRRRGQEARLRCSPMKGHSHVYWYRQLPEEGLKFMVYLQKENIIDESGMPKERFSAEFPKEGPSILRIQQVVRGDSAAYFCASSPGRGKNTEAFFGQGTRLTVV.